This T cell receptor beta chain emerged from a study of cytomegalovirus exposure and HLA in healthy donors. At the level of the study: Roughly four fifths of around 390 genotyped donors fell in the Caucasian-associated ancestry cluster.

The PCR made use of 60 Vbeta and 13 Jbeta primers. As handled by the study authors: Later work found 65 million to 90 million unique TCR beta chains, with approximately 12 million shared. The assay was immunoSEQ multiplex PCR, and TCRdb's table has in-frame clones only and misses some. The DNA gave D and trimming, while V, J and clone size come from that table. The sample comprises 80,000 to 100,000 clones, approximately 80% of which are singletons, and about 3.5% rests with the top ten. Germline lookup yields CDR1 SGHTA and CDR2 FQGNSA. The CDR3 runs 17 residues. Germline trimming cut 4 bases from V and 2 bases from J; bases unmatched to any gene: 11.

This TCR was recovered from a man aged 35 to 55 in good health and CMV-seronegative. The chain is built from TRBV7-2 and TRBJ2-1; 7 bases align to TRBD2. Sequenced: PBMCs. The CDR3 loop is CASSSRAGDGTYNEQFF. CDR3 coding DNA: TGTGCCAGCAGCTCACGGGCGGGAGATGGAACCTACAATGAGCAGTTCTTC.